Listed below are T cell receptor beta chains from one sample, sequenced in a study of blood T cell repertoires in COVID-19. Method: immunoSEQ multiplex PCR; TCRdb's copy keeps in-frame clones and lacks some. The sample has approximately 90,000 clones, 85% seen once. Source material: peripheral blood. Every receptor here comes from a man aged 60 to 75 with acute or convalescent COVID-19. Each CDR3 is given with its conserved first and last residue. The order of the fields is D gene, V gene, clone size, J gene, CDR3 protein, CDR3 DNA. D genes are given only for firm matches. Clone size, where shown, is once, few, many, or a class for clones that have expanded.

D gene: .
V gene: TRBV5-5
clone size: .
J gene: TRBJ2-1
CDR3 protein: CASSLWGGFTYNEQFF
CDR3 DNA: TGTGCCAGCAGCTTGTGGGGGGGCTTCACCTACAATGAGCAGTTCTTC

D gene: TRBD2
V gene: TRBV6-4
clone size: .
J gene: TRBJ2-1
CDR3 protein: CASSDGAGGMYNEQFF
CDR3 DNA: TGTGCCAGCAGTGACGGAGCGGGGGGGATGTACAATGAGCAGTTCTTC

D gene: .
V gene: TRBV24-1
clone size: once
J gene: TRBJ2-1
CDR3 protein: CATRGPLANEQFF
CDR3 DNA: TGTGCCACCAGGGGACCACTAGCCAATGAGCAGTTCTTC

D gene: TRBD2
V gene: TRBV5-6
clone size: .
J gene: TRBJ2-1
CDR3 protein: CASSLRLAGGYEQFF
CDR3 DNA: TGTGCCAGCAGCTTGAGACTAGCGGGAGGGTATGAGCAGTTCTTC

D gene: TRBD1
V gene: TRBV23-1
clone size: once
J gene: TRBJ1-4
CDR3 protein: CASSQLGTGPTNEKLFF
CDR3 DNA: TGCGCCAGCAGTCAGCTCGGGACAGGCCCAACTAATGAAAAACTGTTTTTT

D gene: .
V gene: TRBV18
clone size: .
J gene: TRBJ2-5
CDR3 protein: CASSPGAVSLSIGETQYF
CDR3 DNA: TGTGCCAGCTCACCAGGGGCGGTCTCTCTGAGTATCGGGGAGACCCAGTACTTC

D gene: .
V gene: TRBV19
clone size: once
J gene: TRBJ1-1
CDR3 protein: CASTVQGSNTEAFF
CDR3 DNA: TGTGCCAGTACCGTACAGGGTTCCAACACTGAAGCTTTCTTT

D gene: .
V gene: TRBV7-2
clone size: .
J gene: TRBJ2-7
CDR3 protein: CASSLDYRSKEQYF
CDR3 DNA: TGTGCCAGCAGCTTAGACTATAGGTCGAAAGAGCAGTACTTC

D gene: .
V gene: TRBV9
clone size: few
J gene: TRBJ1-1
CDR3 protein: CASSVGPDTEAFF
CDR3 DNA: TGTGCCAGCAGCGTAGGGCCCGACACTGAAGCTTTCTTT

D gene: .
V gene: TRBV6-5
clone size: .
J gene: TRBJ1-1
CDR3 protein: CASSYEDSHTEAFF
CDR3 DNA: TGTGCCAGCAGTTACGAGGACAGCCACACTGAAGCTTTCTTT

D gene: TRBD2
V gene: TRBV18
clone size: .
J gene: TRBJ2-3
CDR3 protein: CASSPTGTSGGRERLKHTQYF
CDR3 DNA: TGTGCCAGCTCACCAACCGGGACTAGCGGGGGGAGAGAGCGTCTTAAGCATACGCAGTATTTT

D gene: .
V gene: TRBV30
clone size: .
J gene: TRBJ2-7
CDR3 protein: CAWSDRYPYEQYF
CDR3 DNA: TGTGCCTGGAGCGACAGGTATCCCTACGAGCAGTACTTC

D gene: .
V gene: TRBV19
clone size: .
J gene: TRBJ1-1
CDR3 protein: CASSQQVNTEAFF
CDR3 DNA: TGTGCCAGTAGTCAACAGGTGAACACTGAAGCTTTCTTT

D gene: TRBD1
V gene: TRBV6-5
clone size: .
J gene: TRBJ2-5
CDR3 protein: CASRNTGVGETQYF
CDR3 DNA: TGTGCCAGCAGAAATACAGGGGTCGGAGAGACCCAGTACTTC

D gene: TRBD1
V gene: TRBV5-5
clone size: .
J gene: TRBJ2-5
CDR3 protein: CASSGTGQVETQYF
CDR3 DNA: TGTGCCAGCAGCGGAACCGGACAGGTGGAGACCCAGTACTTC

D gene: TRBD2
V gene: TRBV19
clone size: .
J gene: TRBJ2-3
CDR3 protein: CASSIGKRGGTTDTQYF
CDR3 DNA: TGTGCCAGTAGTATAGGAAAGCGGGGGGGTACCACAGATACGCAGTATTTT

D gene: TRBD1
V gene: TRBV7-2
clone size: .
J gene: TRBJ2-7
CDR3 protein: CASSYKSGQGIEQYF
CDR3 DNA: TGTGCCAGCAGCTATAAATCCGGACAGGGGATCGAGCAGTACTTC

D gene: .
V gene: TRBV10-1
clone size: .
J gene: TRBJ1-1
CDR3 protein: CASSENRDTEAFF
CDR3 DNA: TGCGCCAGCAGTGAGAACAGGGACACTGAAGCTTTCTTT

D gene: TRBD1
V gene: TRBV6-2/TRBV6-3
clone size: .
J gene: TRBJ2-1
CDR3 protein: CASSYPTRDRKDNEQFF
CDR3 DNA: TGTGCCAGCAGTTACCCTACCCGGGACAGGAAGGACAATGAGCAGTTCTTC

D gene: .
V gene: TRBV7-2
clone size: .
J gene: TRBJ2-2
CDR3 protein: CASSLTPYGGELFF
CDR3 DNA: TGTGCCAGCAGCTTAACACCATACGGGGGGGAGCTGTTTTTT

D gene: .
V gene: TRBV29-1
clone size: .
J gene: TRBJ2-1
CDR3 protein: CSPAVGRNEQFF
CDR3 DNA: TGCAGCCCGGCGGTGGGGAGGAATGAGCAGTTCTTC

D gene: TRBD2
V gene: TRBV2
clone size: few
J gene: TRBJ2-3
CDR3 protein: CASSESAGGRFSTQYF
CDR3 DNA: TGTGCCAGCAGTGAATCCGCGGGAGGGCGATTCTCTACGCAGTATTTT

D gene: TRBD1
V gene: TRBV5-4
clone size: .
J gene: TRBJ1-6
CDR3 protein: CASSADRERGVNSPLHF
CDR3 DNA: TGTGCCAGCAGCGCTGACAGGGAAAGGGGTGTCAATTCACCCCTCCACTTT